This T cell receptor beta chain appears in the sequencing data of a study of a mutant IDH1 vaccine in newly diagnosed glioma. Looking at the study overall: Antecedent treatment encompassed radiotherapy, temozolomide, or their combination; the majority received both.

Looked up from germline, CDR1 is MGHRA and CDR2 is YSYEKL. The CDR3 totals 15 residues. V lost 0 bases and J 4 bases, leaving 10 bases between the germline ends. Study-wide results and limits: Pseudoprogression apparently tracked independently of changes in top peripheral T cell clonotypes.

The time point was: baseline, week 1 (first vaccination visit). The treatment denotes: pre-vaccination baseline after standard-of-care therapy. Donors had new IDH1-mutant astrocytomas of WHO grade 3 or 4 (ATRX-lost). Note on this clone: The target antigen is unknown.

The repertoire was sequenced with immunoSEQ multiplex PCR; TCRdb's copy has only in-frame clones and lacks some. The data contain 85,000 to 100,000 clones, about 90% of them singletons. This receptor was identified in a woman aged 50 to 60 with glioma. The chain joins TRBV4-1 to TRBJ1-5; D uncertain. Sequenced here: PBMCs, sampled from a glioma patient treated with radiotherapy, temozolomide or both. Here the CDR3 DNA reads TGCGCCAGCAGCCAAGAAACCGTCGGAAATCAGCCCCAGCATTTT. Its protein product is CASSQETVGNQPQHF.